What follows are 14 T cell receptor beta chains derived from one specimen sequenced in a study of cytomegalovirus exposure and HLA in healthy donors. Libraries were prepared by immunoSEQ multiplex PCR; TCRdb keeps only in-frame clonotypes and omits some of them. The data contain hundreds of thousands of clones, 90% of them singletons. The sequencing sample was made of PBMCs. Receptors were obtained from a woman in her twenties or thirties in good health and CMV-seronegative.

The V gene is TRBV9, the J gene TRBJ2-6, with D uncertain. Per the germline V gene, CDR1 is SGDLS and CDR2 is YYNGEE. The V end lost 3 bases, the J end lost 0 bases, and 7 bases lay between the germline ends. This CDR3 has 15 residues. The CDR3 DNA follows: TGTGCCAGCAGCGAGTCTTTCTCTGGGGCCAACGTCCTGACTTTC. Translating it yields CASSESFSGANVLTF.

CDR3: CASSQLRGAETQYF. DNA of the CDR3: TGCGCCAGCAGCCAACTGAGGGGGGCGGAGACCCAGTACTTC. The gene calls are TRBV4-1 and TRBJ2-5; TRBD1 or TRBD2 may be the D gene (6 bases each). V was clipped by 2 bases and J by 5 bases, with 12 bases between them. Looked up from germline, CDR1 is MGHRA and CDR2 is YSYEKL. This CDR3 contains 14 residues.

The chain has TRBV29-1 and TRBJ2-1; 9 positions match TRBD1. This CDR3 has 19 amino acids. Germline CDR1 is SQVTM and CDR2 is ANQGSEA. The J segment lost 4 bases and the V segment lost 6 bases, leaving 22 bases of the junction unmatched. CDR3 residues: CSVWGMDPAGTGTYNEQFF. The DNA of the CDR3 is TGCAGCGTGTGGGGGATGGACCCTGCGGGGACAGGGACGTACAATGAGCAGTTCTTC.

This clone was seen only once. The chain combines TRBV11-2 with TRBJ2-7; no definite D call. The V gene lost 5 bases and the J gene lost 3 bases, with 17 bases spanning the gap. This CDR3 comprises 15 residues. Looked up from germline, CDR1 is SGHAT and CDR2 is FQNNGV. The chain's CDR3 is CASSNHPEVSYEQYF. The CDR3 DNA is TGTGCCAGCAGCAACCATCCAGAGGTGAGCTACGAGCAGTACTTC. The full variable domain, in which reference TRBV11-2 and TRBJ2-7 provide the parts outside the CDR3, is EAGVAQSPRYKIIEKRQSVAFWCNPISGHATLYWYQQILGQGPKLLIQFQNNGVVDDSQLPKDRFSAERLKGVDSTLKIQPAKLEDSAVYLCASSNHPEVSYEQYFGPGTRLTVT.

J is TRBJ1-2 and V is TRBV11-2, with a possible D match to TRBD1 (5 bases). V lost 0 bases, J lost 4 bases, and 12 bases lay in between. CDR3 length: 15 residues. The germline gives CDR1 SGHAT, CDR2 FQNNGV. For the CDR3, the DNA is TGTGCCAGCAGCTTAGAGATCTGGGGACCCTATGGCTACACCTTC. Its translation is CASSLEIWGPYGYTF.

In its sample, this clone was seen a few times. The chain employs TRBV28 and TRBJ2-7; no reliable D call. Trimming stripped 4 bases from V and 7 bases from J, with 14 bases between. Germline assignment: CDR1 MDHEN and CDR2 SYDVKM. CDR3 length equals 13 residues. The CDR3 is CASSSPPLGEQYF. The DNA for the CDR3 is TGTGCCAGCAGTTCCCCCCCTTTGGGGGAGCAGTACTTC.

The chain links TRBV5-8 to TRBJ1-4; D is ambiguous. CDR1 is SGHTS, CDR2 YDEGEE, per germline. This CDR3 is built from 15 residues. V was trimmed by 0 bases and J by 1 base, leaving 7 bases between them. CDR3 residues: CASSLGGRTNEKLFF. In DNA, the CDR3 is TGTGCCAGCAGCTTGGGTGGGAGAACTAATGAAAAACTGTTTTTT.

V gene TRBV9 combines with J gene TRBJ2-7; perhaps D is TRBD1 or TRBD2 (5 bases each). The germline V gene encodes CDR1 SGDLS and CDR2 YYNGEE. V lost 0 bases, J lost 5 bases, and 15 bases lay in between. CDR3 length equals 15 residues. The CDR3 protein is CASSVAPLGDDEQYF. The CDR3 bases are TGTGCCAGCAGCGTAGCTCCCTTGGGGGACGACGAGCAGTACTTC.

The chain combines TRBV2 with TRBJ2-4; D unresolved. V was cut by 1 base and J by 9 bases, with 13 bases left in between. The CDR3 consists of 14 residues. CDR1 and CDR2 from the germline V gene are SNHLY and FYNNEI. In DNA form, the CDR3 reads TGTGCCAGCAGTGAAGAACAAGGAGTCGGCATTCAGTACTTC. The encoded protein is CASSEEQGVGIQYF.

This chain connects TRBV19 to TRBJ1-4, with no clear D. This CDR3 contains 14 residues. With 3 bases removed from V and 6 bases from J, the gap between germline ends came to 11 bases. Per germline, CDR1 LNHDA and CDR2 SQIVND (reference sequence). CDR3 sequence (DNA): TGTGCCAGTAGTATCTCCGGACTGGATGAAAAACTGTTTTTT. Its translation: CASSISGLDEKLFF.

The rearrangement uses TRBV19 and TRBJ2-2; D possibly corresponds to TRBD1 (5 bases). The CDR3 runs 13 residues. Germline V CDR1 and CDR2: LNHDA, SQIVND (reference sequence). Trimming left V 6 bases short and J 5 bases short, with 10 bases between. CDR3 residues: CASSPDSTGELFF. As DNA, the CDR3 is TGTGCCAGTAGCCCAGACAGTACCGGGGAGCTGTTTTTT.

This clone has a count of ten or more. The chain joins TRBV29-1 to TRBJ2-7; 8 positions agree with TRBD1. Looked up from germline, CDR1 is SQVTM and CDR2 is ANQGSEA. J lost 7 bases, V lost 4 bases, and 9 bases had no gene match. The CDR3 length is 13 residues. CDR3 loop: CSVGETGVGEQYF. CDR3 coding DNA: TGCAGCGTTGGCGAGACAGGGGTGGGGGAGCAGTACTTC.

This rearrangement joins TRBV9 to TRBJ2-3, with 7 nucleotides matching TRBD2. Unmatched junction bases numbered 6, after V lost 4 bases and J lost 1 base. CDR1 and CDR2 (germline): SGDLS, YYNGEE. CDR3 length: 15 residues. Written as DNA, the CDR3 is TGTGCCAGCAGCCTCCGACTAGCCGGCACAGATACGCAGTATTTT. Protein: CASSLRLAGTDTQYF.

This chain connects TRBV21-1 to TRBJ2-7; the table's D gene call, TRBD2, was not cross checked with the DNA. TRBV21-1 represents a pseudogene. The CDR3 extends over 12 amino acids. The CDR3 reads CASSTEGYEQYF. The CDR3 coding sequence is TGTGCCAGCAGCACCGAGGGCTACGAGCAGTACTTC.